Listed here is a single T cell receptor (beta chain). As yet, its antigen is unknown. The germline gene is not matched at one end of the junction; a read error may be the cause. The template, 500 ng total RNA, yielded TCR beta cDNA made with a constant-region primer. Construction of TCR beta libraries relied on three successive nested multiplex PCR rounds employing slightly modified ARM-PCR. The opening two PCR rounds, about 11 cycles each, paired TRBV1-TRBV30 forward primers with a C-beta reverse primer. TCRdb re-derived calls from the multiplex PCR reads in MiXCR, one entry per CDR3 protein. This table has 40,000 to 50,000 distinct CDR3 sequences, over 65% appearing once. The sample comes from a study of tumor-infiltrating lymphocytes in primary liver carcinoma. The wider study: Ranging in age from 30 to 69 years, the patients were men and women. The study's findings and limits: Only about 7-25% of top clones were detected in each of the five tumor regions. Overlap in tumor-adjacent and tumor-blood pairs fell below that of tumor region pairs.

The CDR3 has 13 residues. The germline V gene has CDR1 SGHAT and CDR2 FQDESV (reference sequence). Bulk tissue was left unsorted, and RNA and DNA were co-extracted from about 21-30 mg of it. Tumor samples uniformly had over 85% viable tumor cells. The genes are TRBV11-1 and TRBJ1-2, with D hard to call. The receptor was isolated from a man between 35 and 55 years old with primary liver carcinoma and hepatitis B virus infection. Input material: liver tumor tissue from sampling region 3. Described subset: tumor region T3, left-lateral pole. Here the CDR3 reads CASGLVHNYGYIF. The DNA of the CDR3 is TGTGCCAGCGGCTTGGTCCATAACTATGGCTACATCTTC.